The 7 T cell receptor beta chains given below trace back to one sample, sequenced in a study of cytomegalovirus exposure and HLA in healthy donors. PCR was performed using 60 Vbeta and 13 Jbeta primers. Assay: immunoSEQ multiplex PCR; the TCRdb copy retains only in-frame clones and omits some. The sample totals approximately 110,000 clones. The sequenced sample consisted of PBMCs. The receptors were gathered from a man in his forties in good health and CMV-seronegative.

The V and J genes are TRBV7-9 and TRBJ2-2, with TRBD1 matching 9 bases. Germline CDR1 SEHNR, CDR2 FQNEAQ (reference sequence). There are 17 residues in the CDR3. J lost 4 bases, V lost 4 bases, and 10 bases had no gene match. The CDR3 DNA sequence: TGTGCCAGCAGCTCCCCCCCGGGACAGGGATCCACCGGGGAGCTGTTTTTT. Translated, it gives CASSSPPGQGSTGELFF.

In the case of this clone: Other DNA variants within this sample encode the same CDR3. The rearrangement joins TRBV4-3 to TRBJ2-3, with TRBD2 identical over 8 bases. CDR1 and CDR2 from the germline V gene are LGHNA and YSLEER. V lost 3 bases and J lost 3; bases outside the gene matches: 2. This CDR3 spans 14 amino acids. The CDR3, as DNA: TGCGCCAGCAGCCAGGCTAGCGGGACAGATACGCAGTATTTT. It encodes CASSQASGTDTQYF.

The CDR3, as DNA: TGTGCCAGCAGCTTAGATCAAGCGGGAGGGCCCAACAATGAGCAGTTCTTC. Protein product: CASSLDQAGGPNNEQFF. The chain is built from TRBV11-3 and TRBJ2-1; TRBD2 aligns across 10 bases. The germline CDR1 and CDR2 sequences are SGHNT and YENEEA. The CDR3 length is 17 residues. V dropped 0 bases and J dropped 5; count of bases not matched to a gene: 7.

Of note for this clone: At one end the junction does not follow the germline gene, possibly because of a read error. The chain employs TRBV7-7 and TRBJ2-2, with D unresolved. The CDR3 is 13 amino acids. Germline loops: CDR1 SSHAT, CDR2 FNYEAQ (reference sequence). The DNA for the CDR3 is TGTGCTAGCAGCTTTATAGAAACCGGGGAGCTGTTTTTT. Protein product: CASSFIETGELFF.

This chain joins TRBV5-6 and TRBJ1-1; no clear D gene. V lost 3 bases and J 1 base, leaving 7 bases between the germline ends. The CDR3 length is 13 residues. In germline, CDR1 is SGHDT, CDR2 YYEEEE. For the CDR3, the DNA is TGTGCCAGCAGCTATACAGAGAACACTGAAGCTTTCTTT. This codes for CASSYTENTEAFF.

This chain joins TRBV6-6 and TRBJ2-7, with 8 bases that match TRBD1. The germline V gene has CDR1 MNHNY and CDR2 SVGAGI (reference sequence). Trimming cost V 9 bases and J 2 bases; bases outside gene matches: 9. The length of the CDR3 is 14 residues. CDR3 in DNA: TGTGCCAGTCCCCCGGGACAGGACCCCTACGAGCAGTACTTC. It is translated as CASPPGQDPYEQYF.

V is TRBV6-5 and J is TRBJ2-7; 9 bases map to TRBD2. Germline lookup yields CDR1 MNHEY and CDR2 SVGAGI. Trimming at V came to 2 bases and at J to 4 bases, leaving 6 bases not matched to a gene. The CDR3 contains 15 residues. This chain's CDR3 is CASSYVPSGKYEQYF. In DNA form, the CDR3 reads TGTGCCAGCAGTTACGTTCCTAGCGGGAAATACGAGCAGTACTTC.